These 30 T cell receptor beta chains came from one sample sequenced in a study of cytomegalovirus exposure and HLA in healthy donors. Measured with immunoSEQ multiplex PCR; TCRdb has only the in-frame clones, and not every one. There are about 360,000 clones in the sample; 75% to 90% occur only once, and roughly 0.75% lies in the top ten. Sequenced: PBMCs. These receptors were collected from a woman between 18 and 30 years old in good health and CMV-seronegative.

The chain couples TRBV2 to TRBJ1-5; 8 positions agree with TRBD1. This CDR3 contains 13 residues. V lost 6 bases, J lost 6 bases, and 4 bases stayed unmatched. The germline gives CDR1 SNHLY, CDR2 FYNNEI. The CDR3, as DNA: TGTGCCAGCAGAGACAGGGGCGGTCAGCCCCAGCATTTT. This gives the protein CASRDRGGQPQHF.

The V gene is TRBV6-9, the J gene TRBJ2-5; perhaps TRBD1 as D (6 bases). The V and J ends lost 6 bases and 1 base respectively, with 12 bases between them. Per germline, CDR1 MNHGY and CDR2 SVAAGI. The CDR3 totals 14 residues. CDR3 sequence: CASRVDRTQETQYF. The CDR3 nucleotides read TGTGCCAGCAGAGTAGACAGGACCCAAGAGACCCAGTACTTC.

To note about this clone: The sample holds other DNA sequences that translate to the same CDR3. The chain is built from TRBV5-1 and TRBJ2-7; 12 nucleotides match TRBD2. V lost 0 bases to trimming and J lost 4 bases; unmatched junction nucleotides: 2. This CDR3 region has 15 residues. Germline CDR1 reads SGHRS; CDR2 reads YFSETQ. The CDR3 DNA is TGCGCCAGCAGCTTGGAGCTAGCGGGAGGGTACGAGCAGTACTTC. It specifies CASSLELAGGYEQYF.

The rearrangement joins TRBV28 to TRBJ1-2, with a possible D match to TRBD1 (6 bases). The CDR3 totals 13 residues. V was clipped by 2 bases and J by 8 bases, with 12 bases between them. Germline V gene sequence: CDR1 MDHEN, CDR2 SYDVKM. CDR3 residues: CASSLGRGRGYTF. The CDR3 DNA reads TGTGCCAGCAGTTTAGGCAGGGGAAGGGGCTACACCTTC.

This clone showed up just once. The gene calls are TRBV16 and TRBJ2-7; 9 bases fit TRBD1. Germline lookup yields CDR1 KGHSY and CDR2 FQNENV. J lost 0 bases, V lost 6 bases, and 6 bases had no gene match. The CDR3 consists of 15 residues. CDR3 amino acids: CASRLGTGSSYEQYF. The CDR3, as DNA: TGTGCCAGCAGGCTAGGGACAGGGAGCTCCTACGAGCAGTACTTC.

This rearrangement joins TRBV2 to TRBJ1-6; D call uncertain. The CDR3 extends over 17 amino acids. Germline CDR1 reads SNHLY; CDR2 reads FYNNEI. V was cut by 5 bases and J by 0 bases, with 14 bases left in between. In DNA, the CDR3 is TGTGCCAGCAGTTTTCTAGACCTCAGCTCCTATAATTCACCCCTCCACTTT. Protein product: CASSFLDLSSYNSPLHF.

The chain carries TRBV6-1 and TRBJ2-5; D unclear. Germline-derived CDR1 and CDR2 are MNHNS and SASEGT. This CDR3 region has 15 residues. Deletions cut 3 bases from V and 2 bases from J, with 13 bases between. The CDR3 is CASSEAPGAQETQYF. The CDR3 region has the DNA TGTGCCAGCAGTGAGGCTCCAGGCGCACAAGAGACCCAGTACTTC.

The genes are TRBV30 and TRBJ2-1; weak D call: TRBD1 (6 bases). Germline loops: CDR1 GTSNPN, CDR2 SVGIG (reference sequence). There are 13 residues in the CDR3. Trimming cost V 0 bases and J 4 bases, with 7 bases left between them. In DNA form, the CDR3 reads TGTGCCTGGAGTGTACAGGGATACAATGAGCAGTTCTTC. Its protein product is CAWSVQGYNEQFF.

The chain recombines TRBV27 with TRBJ2-1, with a weak D call TRBD2 (5 bases). CDR3 length equals 15 residues. The V gene lost 6 bases and the J gene lost 0 bases, with 12 bases spanning the gap. The germline V gene has CDR1 MNHEY and CDR2 SMNVEV (reference sequence). As DNA, the CDR3 is TGTGCCAGCAGCCCAGGCGGAGGCTCCTACAATGAGCAGTTCTTC. Its translation is CASSPGGGSYNEQFF.

The chain recombines TRBV2 with TRBJ2-1; TRBD2 matches 13 bases. The V and J ends lost 7 bases and 9 bases, in that order; junction bases with no gene match: 9. The CDR3 has 15 residues. Germline CDR1 is SNHLY and CDR2 is FYNNEI. The chain's CDR3 is CASTPWTSGGGEQFF. DNA for the CDR3: TGTGCCAGCACTCCTTGGACTAGCGGGGGCGGTGAGCAGTTCTTC.

The chain combines TRBV7-8 with TRBJ2-1, with 8 bases identical to TRBD2. Germline CDR1 and CDR2: SGHVS and FQNEAQ. V shed 4 bases and J 8 bases; nucleotides not matched to a gene: 13. The length of the CDR3 is 16 residues. The CDR3 coding sequence is TGTGCCAGCAGCTCTGTTTCTAGCGGGCTGAAGCATGAGCAGTTCTTC. This codes for CASSSVSSGLKHEQFF.

The J gene is TRBJ2-5, the V gene TRBV6-1; 7 nucleotides align to TRBD2. CDR1 is MNHNS and CDR2 is SASEGT in the germline V gene. V lost 1 base and J lost 9; bases outside the gene matches: 11. The CDR3 sequence is 15 residues long. The CDR3 coding sequence is TGTGCCAGCAGTGAAGGAGGTGGGAGCCGGGGGGCCCAGTACTTC. Protein product: CASSEGGGSRGAQYF.

The J gene is TRBJ2-1, the V gene TRBV10-3, with D tentatively TRBD2 (6 bases). This CDR3 contains 16 residues. The V end was cut by 6 bases, the J end by 8 bases, with 23 bases between. Germline V gene lookup returns CDR1 ENHRY and CDR2 SYGVKD. CDR3 nucleotides: TGTGCCATCAGGGCGACGGTCGCGGGGTCTTGGGATGAGCAGTTCTTC. Its translation: CAIRATVAGSWDEQFF.

The chain combines TRBV7-9 with TRBJ2-1, with a tentative D call TRBD1 (5 bases). The CDR3 has 12 residues. Trimming left V 5 bases short and J 8 bases short, with 10 bases between. Germline assignment: CDR1 SEHNR and CDR2 FQNEAQ (reference sequence). This CDR3 reads CASSRAGHEQFF. In DNA form, the CDR3 reads TGTGCCAGCAGCCGCGCAGGGCATGAGCAGTTCTTC.

The V and J genes are TRBV28 and TRBJ2-7; 7 bases are a match to TRBD2. The germline gives CDR1 MDHEN, CDR2 SYDVKM. V shed 5 bases, J shed 4 bases, and the junction held 14 bases outside the gene matches. The CDR3 consists of 16 residues. The CDR3 loop reads CASSPARLASNYEQYF. In DNA form, the CDR3 reads TGTGCCAGCAGTCCAGCCCGACTAGCCTCCAATTACGAGCAGTACTTC.

The V and J genes are TRBV6-1 and TRBJ2-1, with 8 bases fitting TRBD1. The CDR3 loop spans 13 amino acids. Germline values: CDR1 MNHNS, CDR2 SASEGT. V lost 5 bases and J lost 13; bases outside the gene matches: 10. The CDR3 is CASSPGTGFIQFF. CDR3 nucleotides: TGTGCCAGCAGTCCCGGGACAGGATTCATCCAGTTCTTC.

The J gene is TRBJ1-5, the V gene TRBV30; D possibly corresponds to TRBD1 (5 bases). Germline assignment: CDR1 GTSNPN and CDR2 SVGIG (reference sequence). The CDR3 contains 17 residues. Trimming took 0 bases from V and 0 from J, leaving 15 bases between them. DNA for the CDR3: TGTGCCTGGAGTGTACGGGTAGGGGTCCATAGCAATCAGCCCCAGCATTTT. Its protein product is CAWSVRVGVHSNQPQHF.

The chain carries TRBV6-1 and TRBJ1-4; 7 bases agree with TRBD1. The CDR3 is 13 residues long. From germline, CDR1 is MNHNS and CDR2 SASEGT. Germline trimming cut 7 bases from V and 7 bases from J; bases unmatched to any gene: 6. CDR3 nucleotides: TGTGCCAGCACCCTCGACAGGGTTGAAAAACTGTTTTTT. The encoded protein is CASTLDRVEKLFF.

V usage is TRBV6-6 and J usage is TRBJ1-2; possible D gene TRBD1, 5 bases. CDR3 length: 13 amino acids. Looked up from germline, CDR1 is MNHNY and CDR2 is SVGAGI (reference sequence). The V and J ends lost 0 bases and 5 bases respectively, with 7 bases between them. The CDR3 spells CASSYSQGYGYTF. The CDR3 DNA follows: TGTGCCAGCAGTTACTCTCAGGGTTATGGCTACACCTTC.

The chain is built from TRBV19 and TRBJ1-1, with D hard to call. V was trimmed by 8 bases and J by 4 bases, leaving 11 bases between them. The V gene's germline CDR1 is LNHDA and CDR2 SQIVND (reference sequence). The CDR3 consists of 12 residues. CDR3 nucleotide sequence: TGTGCCAGTTTTTACGGGAGCACTGAAGCTTTCTTT. Translation gives CASFYGSTEAFF.

The chain combines TRBV25-1 with TRBJ1-1; 8 nucleotides match TRBD1. V lost 2 bases and J lost 1; bases outside the gene matches: 3. Germline CDR1 is MGHDK and CDR2 is SYGVNS. The CDR3 has 15 residues. The chain's CDR3 is CASSERDRPNTEAFF. The CDR3 bases are TGTGCCAGCAGTGAAAGGGACAGGCCGAACACTGAAGCTTTCTTT.

The chain joins TRBV19 to TRBJ2-1, with 13 bases lining up with TRBD2. With 0 bases clipped from V and 10 bases from J, the junction kept 3 bases outside the gene matches. Looked up from germline, CDR1 is LNHDA and CDR2 is SQIVND (reference sequence). This CDR3 has 15 residues. As DNA, the CDR3 is TGTGCCAGTAGTATAGAACTAGCGGGGGGGCAAGAGCAGTTCTTC. Amino acid sequence: CASSIELAGGQEQFF. Full variable domain (outside the CDR3, taken from reference TRBV19 and TRBJ2-1): DGGITQSPKYLFRKEGQNVTLSCEQNLNHDAMYWYRQDPGQGLRLIYYSQIVNDFQKGDIAEGYSVSREKKESFPLTVTSAQKNPTAFYLCASSIELAGGQEQFFGPGTRLTVL.

The CDR3 reads CASTVDRDHGYTF. In DNA, the CDR3 is TGCGCCAGCACGGTCGACAGGGACCATGGCTACACCTTC. The rearrangement uses TRBV5-1 and TRBJ1-2; TRBD1 agrees at 7 bases. The CDR3 sequence is 13 residues long. Germline CDR1 reads SGHRS; CDR2 reads YFSETQ. V shed 6 bases and J 6 bases; nucleotides not matched to a gene: 8.

The rearrangement uses TRBV9 and TRBJ2-5, with D perhaps TRBD2 (5 bases). This CDR3 has 13 residues. CDR1 and CDR2 (germline): SGDLS, YYNGEE. V lost 5 bases and J lost 5, with 13 bases in between. The CDR3 bases are TGTGCCAGCAGGTCCGGGTGGGAGGAGACCCAGTACTTC. The encoded protein is CASRSGWEETQYF.

This chain connects TRBV11-2 to TRBJ2-1, with TRBD1 as a possible D gene (5 bases). This CDR3 has 15 residues. V lost 0 bases, J lost 9 bases, and 15 bases lay in between. Germline CDR1 SGHAT, CDR2 FQNNGV. The CDR3 DNA is TGTGCCAGCAGCTTAGACCGGCCTCCAAGGGGTGAGCAGTTCTTC. This sequence encodes CASSLDRPPRGEQFF.

The chain has TRBV21-1 and TRBJ2-2; TRBD1, the table's D call, was not compared with the DNA. TRBV21-1 is labeled a pseudogene. This CDR3 contains 19 residues. CDR3 residues: CASTRCRDRGALGTGELFF. DNA for the CDR3: TGTGCCAGCACCCGATGTCGGGACAGGGGGGCGTTGGGGACCGGGGAGCTGTTTTTT.

The J gene is TRBJ1-3, the V gene TRBV28, with unresolved D. V lost 3 bases to trimming and J lost 0 bases, with 9 bases between them. The CDR3 is 15 amino acids. CDR1 is MDHEN and CDR2 is SYDVKM in the germline V gene. DNA of the CDR3: TGTGCCAGCAGTTTGCGACTATCCTCTGGAAACACCATATATTTT. It translates to CASSLRLSSGNTIYF.

The J gene is TRBJ1-2, the V gene TRBV7-9, with TRBD1 identical over 10 bases. Germline values: CDR1 SEHNR, CDR2 FQNEAQ (reference sequence). The CDR3 covers 16 residues. Trimming cost V 4 bases and J 6 bases; bases outside gene matches: 11. In DNA form, the CDR3 reads TGTGCCAGCAGCTACTCCTGGGGTGACAGGGGGCATGGCTACACCTTC. As protein: CASSYSWGDRGHGYTF.

V gene TRBV19 combines with J gene TRBJ2-1; D may be TRBD2 (6 bases). Germline lookup yields CDR1 LNHDA and CDR2 SQIVND (reference sequence). The CDR3 is made up of 15 amino acids. Between the trimmed V and J ends, which lost 0 bases and 8 bases, there was a span of 14 bases. The CDR3 spells CASSIDLWRVDEQFF. CDR3 nucleotides: TGTGCCAGTAGTATAGATCTGTGGAGGGTAGATGAGCAGTTCTTC.

This clone was seen a single time. The V gene is TRBV5-4, the J gene TRBJ2-1, with a possible D match to TRBD1 (5 bases). This CDR3 contains 15 residues. In germline, CDR1 is SGHNT, CDR2 YYREEE (reference sequence). V shed 0 bases and J shed 5 bases, with 12 bases lying between them. The CDR3 nucleotides are TGTGCCAGCAGCTTGGAACAGGTACCGGACAATGAGCAGTTCTTC. Translated, it gives CASSLEQVPDNEQFF. The full variable domain, rest sourced from reference TRBV5-4 and TRBJ2-1, is ETGVTQSPTHLIKTRGQQVTLRCSSQSGHNTVSWYQQALGQGPQFIFQYYREEENGRGNFPPRFSGLQFPNYSSELNVNALELDDSALYLCASSLEQVPDNEQFFGPGTRLTVL.